This entry lists 23 T cell receptor beta chains sequenced from one sample in a study of shared clonotypes between healthy human individuals. Using immunoSEQ multiplex PCR, the repertoire was profiled, and TCRdb retains in-frame clones only, with some absent. Of approximately 2,000,000 clones listed, around 93% are singletons. Sequenced input: naive CD4+ T cells from PBMCs. Described subset: CD45RA+ positively selected. These receptors were collected from a man aged 18 to 29 in good health. Some clones in this sample may be carry-over from other donors' samples.

The chain carries TRBV5-4 and TRBJ2-2, with 9 bases lining up with TRBD2. Germline loops: CDR1 SGHNT, CDR2 YYREEE (reference sequence). This CDR3 is built from 16 residues. The ends lost 0 bases at V and 4 bases at J; junction bases unmatched: 4. CDR3 loop: CASSLEVAGATGELFF. The CDR3 DNA follows: TGTGCCAGCAGCTTGGAAGTAGCGGGAGCCACCGGGGAGCTGTTTTTT.

Turning to this clone: The sample contains more than one DNA sequence encoding this CDR3. The V call is TRBV4-2, the J call TRBJ2-7; D possibly corresponds to TRBD2 (5 bases). Trimming left V 0 bases short and J 6 bases short, with 6 bases between. This CDR3 spans 12 amino acids. In germline, CDR1 is LGHNA, CDR2 YNFKEQ. The CDR3 sequence is CASSQDRGEQYF. The CDR3 bases are TGTGCCAGCAGCCAAGATCGGGGCGAGCAGTACTTC.

This clone was recorded once. The V call is TRBV9, the J call TRBJ2-3; D gene ambiguous. The germline V and J ends were trimmed by 4 bases and 0 bases, with 12 bases remaining between them. The CDR3 is made up of 15 amino acids. CDR1 SGDLS and CDR2 YYNGEE come from the germline V gene. In DNA form, the CDR3 reads TGTGCCAGCAGCTTAAACAGCGCTAGCACAGATACGCAGTATTTT. Its translation: CASSLNSASTDTQYF.

V gene TRBV7-2 combines with J gene TRBJ1-4, with a possible D match to TRBD1 (5 bases). CDR3 length equals 14 residues. Germline V gene lookup returns CDR1 SGHTA and CDR2 FQGNSA. V shed 2 bases and J shed 6 bases, with 10 bases lying between them. Written as DNA, the CDR3 is TGTGCCAGCAGCTTATTTGGGGCGGATGAAAAACTGTTTTTT. Its protein product is CASSLFGADEKLFF.

The chain uses TRBV2 and TRBJ2-5, with D uncertain. The germline gives CDR1 SNHLY, CDR2 FYNNEI. There are 12 residues in the CDR3. V lost 6 bases, J lost 11 bases, and 16 bases lay in between. The CDR3 nucleotides are TGTGCCAGCAGAACCGTTGCTAAAGAGCAGTACTTC. This encodes CASRTVAKEQYF.

V gene TRBV28 combines with J gene TRBJ2-7; D perhaps matches TRBD1 (5 bases). Trimming left V 2 bases short and J 12 bases short, with 14 bases between. This CDR3 region has 12 residues. Germline-derived CDR1 and CDR2 are MDHEN and SYDVKM. In DNA, the CDR3 is TGTGCCAGCAGTTTACAGCAGGGTCCCTCGTACTTC. It yields the protein CASSLQQGPSYF.

The chain is built from TRBV18 and TRBJ2-6; no clear D. The CDR3 contains 17 residues. The V gene's germline CDR1 is KGHSH and CDR2 LQKENI. V lost 2 bases to trimming and J lost 0 bases, with 11 bases between them. The DNA of the CDR3 is TGTGCCAGCTCACCATCCTTGGCCGACTCTGGGGCCAACGTCCTGACTTTC. The encoded protein is CASSPSLADSGANVLTF. Full variable domain (missing parts from reference TRBV18 and TRBJ2-6): NAGVMQNPRHLVRRRGQEARLRCSPMKGHSHVYWYRQLPEEGLKFMVYLQKENIIDESGMPKERFSAEFPKEGPSILRIQQVVRGDSAAYFCASSPSLADSGANVLTFGAGSRLTVL.

The V gene is TRBV28, the J gene TRBJ1-2; no reliable D call. Looked up from germline, CDR1 is MDHEN and CDR2 is SYDVKM. Trimming left V 6 bases short and J 0 bases short, with 14 bases between. The CDR3 has 15 residues. CDR3: CASRGSGYPNYGYTF. In nucleotides, the CDR3 is TGTGCCAGCAGGGGCTCCGGATATCCTAACTATGGCTACACCTTC.

This rearrangement joins TRBV7-2 to TRBJ1-4, with D possibly TRBD1 on 5 matching bases. With 7 bases removed from V and 0 bases from J, the gap between germline ends came to 12 bases. The CDR3 consists of 15 residues. From germline, CDR1 is SGHTA and CDR2 FQGNSA. The CDR3 DNA reads TGTGCCAGCACCCCGGGGGGATCAACTAATGAAAAACTGTTTTTT. Protein: CASTPGGSTNEKLFF.

The chain joins TRBV4-1 to TRBJ1-5, with a weak D call TRBD1 (6 bases). The V and J ends lost 0 bases and 4 bases respectively, with 10 bases between them. This CDR3 is built from 15 residues. Germline V lookup: CDR1 MGHRA, CDR2 YSYEKL. CDR3 nucleotides: TGCGCCAGCAGCCAAGAATGGGGGCAAAATCAGCCCCAGCATTTT. It encodes CASSQEWGQNQPQHF.

The gene calls are TRBV4-1 and TRBJ1-2; 8 bases are a match to TRBD1. Trimming cost V 1 base and J 3 bases; bases outside gene matches: 7. Germline assignment: CDR1 MGHRA and CDR2 YSYEKL. The CDR3 loop spans 16 amino acids. CDR3 coding DNA: TGCGCCAGCAGCCAAGTGGTCAGGGGGCGCGACTATGGCTACACCTTC. Translation gives CASSQVVRGRDYGYTF.

V is TRBV7-2 and J is TRBJ2-7, with TRBD2 matching 7 bases. The CDR3 runs 15 residues. CDR1 and CDR2 from the germline V gene are SGHTA and FQGNSA. The V and J ends lost 3 bases and 7 bases, in that order; junction bases with no gene match: 12. The CDR3 reads CASSLGGALLREQYF. The CDR3 DNA reads TGTGCCAGCAGCTTGGGAGGGGCCCTCCTACGGGAGCAGTACTTC.

J is TRBJ2-7 and V is TRBV28; D call uncertain. Germline values: CDR1 MDHEN, CDR2 SYDVKM. Between the trimmed V and J ends, which lost 7 bases and 2 bases, there was a span of 9 bases. The CDR3 length is 12 residues. The CDR3 DNA reads TGTGCCAGCACCTTTGGGACCTACGAGCAGTACTTC. Translation: CASTFGTYEQYF.

As concerns this clone: Other DNA sequences in this specimen translate into the identical CDR3. The chain has TRBV19 and TRBJ2-7; D may correspond to TRBD1 or TRBD2 (5 bases each). CDR1 and CDR2 (germline): LNHDA, SQIVND (reference sequence). The CDR3 is made up of 15 amino acids. V was clipped by 2 bases and J by 0 bases, with 11 bases between them. In DNA, the CDR3 is TGTGCCAGTAGTATACGTGGGGGAAGCTCCTACGAGCAGTACTTC. Translating gives CASSIRGGSSYEQYF.

The rearrangement links TRBV11-2 to TRBJ2-7, with D perhaps matching TRBD1 or TRBD2 (5 bases each). Trimming removed 2 bases at V and 1 base at J, with 12 bases between. The CDR3 consists of 15 residues. Germline V gene data show CDR1 as SGHAT and CDR2 as FQNNGV. The CDR3 sequence: CASSLPRGGSYEQYF. In DNA, the CDR3 is TGTGCCAGCAGCTTACCCCGGGGCGGTTCCTACGAGCAGTACTTC.

V usage is TRBV9 and J usage is TRBJ1-1; D unclear. In germline, CDR1 is SGDLS, CDR2 YYNGEE. V shed 0 bases and J shed 0 bases, with 9 bases lying between them. The CDR3 consists of 15 residues. The CDR3 protein is CASSVVGDMNTEAFF. CDR3 DNA sequence: TGTGCCAGCAGCGTAGTTGGGGATATGAACACTGAAGCTTTCTTT.

The V and J genes are TRBV7-6 and TRBJ2-1, with TRBD2 matching over 10 bases. Losses at the gene ends were 2 bases for V and 6 bases for J; bases not matched to a gene: 1. The germline CDR1 and CDR2 sequences are SGHVS and FNYEAQ. The CDR3 contains 14 residues. CDR3 in DNA: TGTGCCAGCAGCTTACTAGCGGGAGTCAATGAGCAGTTCTTC. The encoded protein is CASSLLAGVNEQFF.

The V and J genes are TRBV2 and TRBJ1-1; a possible D gene is TRBD1 (5 bases). The CDR3 covers 15 residues. Per germline, CDR1 SNHLY and CDR2 FYNNEI. Trimming cost V 5 bases and J 6 bases, with 19 bases left between them. CDR3 in amino acids: CASSQNGWGISEAFF. Written as DNA, the CDR3 is TGTGCCAGCAGTCAAAACGGCTGGGGCATCTCTGAAGCTTTCTTT.

About this clone: The same CDR3 arises from other DNA sequences in this sample as well. The J gene is TRBJ2-3, the V gene TRBV28; possibly TRBD2 for D (6 bases). The CDR3 sequence is 11 residues long. V was shortened by 5 bases and J by 6 bases, with 6 bases between the two germline ends. The V gene's germline CDR1 is MDHEN and CDR2 SYDVKM. In DNA, the CDR3 is TGTGCCAGCAGTCTAGCGGATACGCAGTATTTT. This translates into CASSLADTQYF.

The chain has TRBV5-1 and TRBJ1-5; D is ambiguous. The CDR3 spans 13 residues. Trimming removed 4 bases at V and 5 bases at J, with 10 bases between. The V gene's germline CDR1 is SGHRS and CDR2 YFSETQ. CDR3: CASSRDGYQPQHF. For the CDR3, the DNA is TGCGCCAGCAGCCGTGACGGGTATCAGCCCCAGCATTTT.

The chain carries TRBV28 and TRBJ2-7; no clear D. The germline gives CDR1 MDHEN, CDR2 SYDVKM. The CDR3 is 14 residues long. Between the trimmed V and J ends, which lost 4 bases and 3 bases, there was a span of 13 bases. As DNA, the CDR3 is TGTGCCAGCAGTTCTGGTGGTCTCTTCTACGAGCAGTACTTC. Its translation is CASSSGGLFYEQYF.

The CDR3 region has the DNA TGCGCCAGCAGCCAATCTTCAACGGAGGGCGGTGGCTACACCTTC. Translating gives CASSQSSTEGGGYTF. The chain employs TRBV4-3 and TRBJ1-2, with D unclear. Trimming left V 2 bases short and J 7 bases short, with 17 bases between. The CDR3 loop spans 15 amino acids. The germline CDR1 and CDR2 sequences are LGHNA and YSLEER.

This chain joins TRBV6-6 and TRBJ2-7; 8 bases line up with TRBD1. The CDR3 extends over 14 amino acids. CDR1 MNHNY and CDR2 SVGAGI come from the germline V gene (reference sequence). With V trimmed by 5 bases and J by 7 bases, 10 bases remained unmatched. The CDR3 nucleotides are TGTGCCAGCAGTGATGGACAGGGAGGTTGGGAGCAGTACTTC. It specifies CASSDGQGGWEQYF.